Presented here are 32 T cell receptor beta chains from one specimen sequenced in a study of cytomegalovirus exposure and HLA in healthy donors. The PCR was carried out with 60 Vbeta primers and 13 Jbeta primers. Repertoires were generated with immunoSEQ multiplex PCR, while TCRdb's copy carries only in-frame clones and drops some. The profile shows fewer than 200,000 clones, more than 65% of them singletons. Sequences were obtained from PBMCs. The receptors were sampled from a male donor in good health and CMV-seronegative.

V gene TRBV18 combines with J gene TRBJ2-5, with TRBD2 matching over 9 bases. The CDR3 length is 16 residues. Germline V gene data show CDR1 as KGHSH and CDR2 as LQKENI. V was clipped by 2 bases and J by 2 bases; unmatched bases: 6. CDR3 nucleotide sequence: TGTGCCAGCTCACCAATTCTCCTAGCGGGACAAGAGACCCAGTACTTC. Amino acid sequence: CASSPILLAGQETQYF.

The chain is built from TRBV5-4 and TRBJ2-5, with D possibly being TRBD1 (6 bases). The CDR3 has 14 residues. V was pared by 4 bases and J by 5 bases, with 15 bases between. The germline V gene has CDR1 SGHNT and CDR2 YYREEE (reference sequence). In DNA form, the CDR3 reads TGTGCCAGCAGCCTAATGACAGGCCTGGAGACCCAGTACTTC. Residues: CASSLMTGLETQYF. The complete variable domain, with remaining parts taken from reference TRBV5-4 and TRBJ2-5, reads ETGVTQSPTHLIKTRGQQVTLRCSSQSGHNTVSWYQQALGQGPQFIFQYYREEENGRGNFPPRFSGLQFPNYSSELNVNALELDDSALYLCASSLMTGLETQYFGPGTRLLVL.

The chain couples TRBV5-6 to TRBJ2-7; TRBD2 matches 9 bases. With V trimmed by 7 bases and J by 2 bases, 10 bases remained unmatched. Looked up from germline, CDR1 is SGHDT and CDR2 is YYEEEE. The CDR3 has 15 amino acids. The CDR3 region has the DNA TGTGCCAGCCAGAGATTAGCGGGGGAGACCTACGAGCAGTACTTC. Amino acids: CASQRLAGETYEQYF.

The chain joins TRBV7-2 to TRBJ2-5; D possibly corresponds to TRBD1 (5 bases). Germline CDR1 is SGHTA and CDR2 is FQGNSA. This CDR3 region has 15 residues. With 1 base removed from V and 1 base from J, the gap between germline ends came to 10 bases. CDR3 protein: CASSLDGRVQETQYF. The CDR3 nucleotides are TGTGCCAGCAGCTTAGATGGCAGGGTCCAAGAGACCCAGTACTTC.

There are a few counts of this clone. This chain joins TRBV4-1 and TRBJ2-6, with 8 positions matching TRBD1. CDR3 length equals 14 residues. Germline assignment: CDR1 MGHRA and CDR2 YSYEKL. The J segment lost 12 bases and the V segment lost 1 base, leaving 5 bases of the junction unmatched. Here the CDR3 reads CASSQGDRPPVLTF. The CDR3 DNA is TGCGCCAGCAGCCAAGGGGACAGGCCTCCCGTCCTGACTTTC.

The rearrangement links TRBV7-9 to TRBJ2-2, with 10 bases that match TRBD2. CDR3 length: 15 amino acids. V lost 2 bases and J lost 6; bases outside the gene matches: 3. Germline V gene data show CDR1 as SEHNR and CDR2 as FQNEAQ (reference sequence). The CDR3 DNA reads TGTGCCAGCAGCTTATTAAGCGGGAGGGCCGGGGAGCTGTTTTTT. Protein: CASSLLSGRAGELFF. Supplemented by reference TRBV7-9 and TRBJ2-2, the full variable domain reads DTGVSQNPRHKITKRGQNVTFRCDPISEHNRLYWYRQTLGQGPEFLTYFQNEAQLEKSRLLSDRFSAERPKGSFSTLEIQRTEQGDSAMYLCASSLLSGRAGELFFGEGSRLTVL.

This clone was observed a few times. This rearrangement joins TRBV28 to TRBJ1-1; 8 bases fit TRBD1. The CDR3 has 14 residues. V gave up 4 bases and J gave up 5 bases; unmatched junction bases: 6. Germline CDR1 is MDHEN and CDR2 is SYDVKM. The CDR3 DNA is TGTGCCAGCAGTTCCCAGGGGGCGCGGACTGAAGCTTTCTTT. It encodes CASSSQGARTEAFF.

The CDR3 DNA sequence: TGCGCCAGGAATAAAGGGGGAAAAGATACGCAGTATTTT. Protein sequence: CARNKGGKDTQYF. The chain uses TRBV23-1 and TRBJ2-3, with D possibly being TRBD1 (6 bases). TRBV23-1 carries the ORF label, with uncertain function. This CDR3 comprises 13 residues. Trimming stripped 9 bases from V and 5 bases from J, with 15 bases between.

The chain uses TRBV2 and TRBJ2-7, with TRBD2 as a possible D gene (5 bases). The CDR3 spans 13 residues. Trimming took off 6 bases at V and 5 bases at J, with 14 bases between the two ends. The germline CDR1 and CDR2 sequences are SNHLY and FYNNEI. This CDR3 is CASRSGVGNEQYF. CDR3 coding DNA: TGTGCCAGCAGGTCTGGGGTCGGGAACGAGCAGTACTTC.

The V call is TRBV4-1, the J call TRBJ2-7; 9 bases map to TRBD1. Looked up from germline, CDR1 is MGHRA and CDR2 is YSYEKL. V was pared by 0 bases and J by 3 bases, with 12 bases of the junction left unmatched. CDR3 length: 18 amino acids. The CDR3 is CASSQDLSGTGLIYEQYF. The CDR3 bases are TGCGCCAGCAGCCAAGATTTATCCGGGACAGGGTTAATCTACGAGCAGTACTTC.

The chain uses TRBV25-1 and TRBJ2-7; possibly TRBD1 for D (5 bases). The CDR3 is made up of 10 amino acids. Germline V lookup: CDR1 MGHDK, CDR2 SYGVNS. The V end was cut by 8 bases, the J end by 8 bases, with 10 bases between. The CDR3 protein is CASRDRKQYF. CDR3 in DNA: TGTGCCAGCCGCGACAGAAAGCAGTACTTC.

V is TRBV10-3 and J is TRBJ1-1, with D perhaps TRBD1 (5 bases). CDR3 length: 12 amino acids. CDR1 is ENHRY and CDR2 is SYGVKD in the germline V gene. The V and J ends lost 2 bases and 12 bases respectively, with 13 bases between them. In nucleotides, the CDR3 is TGTGCCATCAGTGAGCCTCTGAGACAGTCTTTCTTT. Its translation is CAISEPLRQSFF.

This chain joins TRBV5-1 and TRBJ2-3; 8 bases are a match to TRBD2. The CDR3 spans 14 residues. The trim removed 5 bases at V and 1 base at J, leaving 3 bases unmatched. CDR1 SGHRS and CDR2 YFSETQ come from the germline V gene. The CDR3: CASRVTSGTDTQYF. CDR3 DNA: TGCGCCAGCAGAGTGACTAGCGGCACAGATACGCAGTATTTT.

Of note for this clone: This sample also contains other DNA sequences that code for the same CDR3. This sequence joins TRBV6-6 and TRBJ1-4; the match to TRBD1 covers 8 bases. The trim removed 6 bases at V and 8 bases at J, leaving 5 bases unmatched. CDR1 and CDR2 from the germline V gene are MNHNY and SVGAGI (reference sequence). This CDR3 region has 13 residues. DNA of the CDR3: TGTGCCAGCAGCCTATGGGACAGGGAAAAACTGTTTTTT. Translating gives CASSLWDREKLFF.

This chain connects TRBV6-6 to TRBJ1-2, with D tentatively TRBD1 (5 bases). The germline gives CDR1 MNHNY, CDR2 SVGAGI (reference sequence). The CDR3 covers 15 residues. Trimming took 6 bases from V and 1 from J, leaving 15 bases between them. The CDR3 DNA follows: TGTGCCAGCAGCCGCACGGGGGGTGATAACTATGGCTACACCTTC. It encodes CASSRTGGDNYGYTF.

V and J are TRBV30 and TRBJ2-7, with D possibly TRBD2 on 6 matching bases. The CDR3 contains 18 residues. Trimming shortened V by 0 bases and J by 3 bases, and 24 bases separated the two germline ends. Germline V gives CDR1 GTSNPN, CDR2 SVGIG (reference sequence). CDR3 nucleotides: TGTGCCTGGAGTGTAGGCGTCCATGTCGGGAGAGACGACTACGAGCAGTACTTC. Translating gives CAWSVGVHVGRDDYEQYF.

The chain recombines TRBV6-6 with TRBJ1-2, with TRBD1 matching 7 bases. The CDR3 extends over 11 amino acids. V lost 11 bases to trimming and J lost 2 bases; unmatched junction nucleotides: 2. The germline V gene encodes CDR1 MNHNY and CDR2 SVGAGI (reference sequence). CDR3 DNA sequence: TGTGCCGCGACAGGGAACTATGGCTACACCTTC. This gives the protein CAATGNYGYTF.

CDR3 residues: CASSWLRTVNTEAFF. The CDR3 DNA reads as TGTGCCAGCAGTTGGCTCAGGACAGTGAACACTGAAGCTTTCTTT. This rearrangement joins TRBV27 to TRBJ1-1, with D perhaps TRBD1 (6 bases). Per germline, CDR1 MNHEY and CDR2 SMNVEV (reference sequence). V was trimmed by 4 bases and J by 0 bases, leaving 12 bases between them. The CDR3 has 15 amino acids.

The chain couples TRBV7-9 to TRBJ2-1; 8 positions agree with TRBD2. Trimming at V came to 1 base and at J to 6 bases, leaving 5 bases not matched to a gene. The CDR3 totals 15 residues. Germline CDR1 is SEHNR and CDR2 is FQNEAQ (reference sequence). The CDR3 nucleotides are TGTGCCAGCAGCTTAGAAAGCGGGAGAGGCAATGAGCAGTTCTTC. The encoded protein is CASSLESGRGNEQFF.

This chain joins TRBV11-3 and TRBJ2-2, with 10 bases fitting TRBD1. V trimming: 3 bases; J trimming: 5 bases; junction bases outside the gene matches: 0. The CDR3 is 14 amino acids. In germline, CDR1 is SGHNT, CDR2 YENEEA. The CDR3 bases are TGTGCCAGCAGCTTGGGACAGGGGACCGGGGAGCTGTTTTTT. Its protein is CASSLGQGTGELFF. Supplemented by reference TRBV11-3 and TRBJ2-2, the full variable domain reads EAGVVQSPRYKIIEKKQPVAFWCNPISGHNTLYWYLQNLGQGPELLIRYENEEAVDDSQLPKDRFSAERLKGVDSTLKIQPAELGDSAVYLCASSLGQGTGELFFGEGSRLTVL.

The chain uses TRBV29-1 and TRBJ2-6, with 12 bases that match TRBD1. J lost 3 bases, V lost 6 bases, and 15 bases had no gene match. Germline V gene data show CDR1 as SQVTM and CDR2 as ANQGSEA. This CDR3 is 19 amino acids long. CDR3 coding DNA: TGCAGCGTGGAATACCCCCCGGGACAGGGGGCAGGTGGGGCCAACGTCCTGACTTTC. Translating it yields CSVEYPPGQGAGGANVLTF. Full variable domain (missing parts from reference TRBV29-1 and TRBJ2-6): SAVISQKPSRDICQRGTSLTIQCQVDSQVTMMFWYRQQPGQSLTLIATANQGSEATYESGFVIDKFPISRPNLTFSTLTVSNMSPEDSSIYLCSVEYPPGQGAGGANVLTFGAGSRLTVL.

This chain connects TRBV6-5 to TRBJ1-1; 7 bases align to TRBD1. V dropped 7 bases and J dropped 0; count of bases not matched to a gene: 5. The germline V gene encodes CDR1 MNHEY and CDR2 SVGAGI. The CDR3 sequence is 14 residues long. The CDR3 nucleotides are TGTGCCAGCAACCAACAGGGGCTGAACACTGAAGCTTTCTTT. Translating gives CASNQQGLNTEAFF.

This clone showed up just once. The gene calls are TRBV7-2 and TRBJ2-7; D perhaps matches TRBD1 (5 bases). This CDR3 contains 14 residues. The V end lost 5 bases, the J end lost 1 base, and 12 bases lay between the germline ends. Germline CDR1 SGHTA, CDR2 FQGNSA. CDR3 nucleotide sequence: TGTGCCAGCAGCCAATCCGACAGATCCTACGAGCAGTACTTC. It codes for CASSQSDRSYEQYF.

The chain carries TRBV11-2 and TRBJ2-3, with D possibly TRBD1 on 7 matching bases. V was cut by 11 bases and J by 5 bases, with 11 bases left in between. The CDR3 extends over 11 amino acids. The germline gives CDR1 SGHAT, CDR2 FQNNGV. CDR3 region: CAAGGIDTQYF. The CDR3 coding sequence is TGTGCCGCAGGGGGGATAGATACGCAGTATTTT.

The chain uses TRBV14 and TRBJ1-4, with D unresolved. In germline, CDR1 is SGHDN, CDR2 FVKESK. The CDR3 consists of 15 residues. Trimming removed 1 base from V and 0 bases from J, with 6 bases in between. In DNA form, the CDR3 reads TGTGCCAGCAGCCAAGTCACAGCAACTAATGAAAAACTGTTTTTT. Translating it yields CASSQVTATNEKLFF.

The chain has TRBV19 and TRBJ1-3, with 9 bases identical to TRBD1. With V trimmed by 9 bases and J by 0 bases, 9 bases remained unmatched. This CDR3 spans 16 amino acids. Germline assignment: CDR1 LNHDA and CDR2 SQIVND (reference sequence). CDR3 loop: CASRWGQGTSGNTIYF. The CDR3 DNA reads as TGTGCCAGCCGTTGGGGACAGGGTACCTCTGGAAACACCATATATTTT.

The rearrangement links TRBV10-2 to TRBJ1-2; D might be TRBD1 (5 bases). The length of the CDR3 is 16 residues. V lost 8 bases and J lost 1, with 20 bases in between. In germline, CDR1 is WSHSY, CDR2 SAAADI. The DNA for the CDR3 is TGCGCCAGCGGGGCCCCAGCAGGGCTGGATAACTATGGCTACACCTTC. Translation: CASGAPAGLDNYGYTF.

V usage is TRBV30 and J usage is TRBJ2-5, with 7 bases fitting TRBD2. CDR1 and CDR2 (germline): GTSNPN, SVGIG (reference sequence). The CDR3 totals 14 residues. J was trimmed by 1 base and V by 2 bases; bases with no gene match: 4. This CDR3 is CAWSRGGVQETQYF. CDR3 sequence (DNA): TGTGCCTGGAGTCGCGGGGGAGTCCAAGAGACCCAGTACTTC.

The CDR3 loop is CASTGTPWSEQYF. CDR3 bases: TGTGCCAGCACCGGGACACCGTGGTCCGAGCAGTACTTC. This rearrangement joins TRBV28 to TRBJ2-7; perhaps TRBD1 as D (6 bases). The CDR3 has 13 amino acids. Germline V lookup: CDR1 MDHEN, CDR2 SYDVKM. V lost 7 bases and J 6 bases, leaving 16 bases between the germline ends.

V and J are TRBV25-1 and TRBJ2-2, with TRBD1 matching 8 bases. CDR1 and CDR2 (germline): MGHDK, SYGVNS. The CDR3 is 17 amino acids. V was pared by 5 bases and J by 7 bases, with 15 bases of the junction left unmatched. The CDR3 sequence is CASSPLVRTGTSGELFF. CDR3 DNA sequence: TGTGCCAGCAGTCCCCTGGTGAGGACAGGGACCAGCGGGGAGCTGTTTTTT.

The rearrangement uses TRBV28 and TRBJ1-5, with a tentative D call TRBD1 (5 bases). V was shortened by 5 bases and J by 7 bases, with 18 bases between the two germline ends. The CDR3 spans 15 residues. Germline CDR1 and CDR2: MDHEN and SYDVKM. The chain's CDR3 is CASSPLPGEGQPQHF. For the CDR3, the DNA is TGTGCCAGCAGTCCTCTACCGGGGGAGGGGCAGCCCCAGCATTTT. Supplemented by reference TRBV28 and TRBJ1-5, the full variable domain reads DVKVTQSSRYLVKRTGEKVFLECVQDMDHENMFWYRQDPGLGLRLIYFSYDVKMKEKGDIPEGYSVSREKKERFSLILESASTNQTSMYLCASSPLPGEGQPQHFGDGTRLSIL.

In this sample, this clone turned up a few times. This chain links TRBV9 with TRBJ1-4; TRBD1 is a possible D gene (5 bases). Per the germline V gene, CDR1 is SGDLS and CDR2 is YYNGEE. The V gene lost 4 bases and the J gene lost 8 bases, with 15 bases spanning the gap. This CDR3 has 14 residues. The CDR3 loop reads CASSPQGGEEKLFF. The CDR3 bases are TGTGCCAGCAGCCCCCAGGGCGGCGAGGAAAAACTGTTTTTT.